This TCR beta chain was captured by sequencing in a study of T cell responses to AZD1222 COVID-19 vaccine (dated by TCRdb to the early 2020s). A note on the overall study: Because spike-specific TCR depth and breadth did not differ between the two schedules, AZD1222 recipients who got a second dose at roughly 4 weeks were pooled with those who got a second dose at roughly 12 weeks. Enrollment into the trials was organized by age into subgroups of 18-55, 56-69 and 70-plus years, and those subgroups contained roughly 140, 27 and 60 TCR-sequenced participants, respectively. TCR sequencing was performed for roughly 240 trial participants, of whom about 210 were given two doses of AZD1222 and roughly 25 were given two doses of MenACWY control vaccine. The paper as a whole reports these results and caveats: After two AZD1222 doses, spike-specific TCR breadth and depth were significantly higher than at day 0 and than in MenACWY recipients. Conclusions about previously exposed vaccinees are limited, since just five or six AZD1222 recipients were seropositive for SARS-CoV-2 at baseline. In the small 56-69-year group, the increase in depth fell short of significance, most likely because of low power. Participants were mostly white British and included more females than males, and it was suggested by the authors that clonal diversity may have been underestimated. Nearly half of unique spike-specific TCRs reportedly recognized epitopes outside regions mutated in the B.1.351 and B.1.1.7 variants. CD4 TCRs associated with the vaccine covered the entire spike protein, and the dominant responses were in regions 160-218 and 743-854. Because no day 14 peak-response samples were available, repertoires were characterized only after the peak T cell response.

CDR1 and CDR2, looked up from the germline V gene, are SNHLY and FYNNEI. The CDR3, cysteine through phenylalanine, is 15 amino acids long. Only the CDR3 part of the read is kept: 45 bases, read in frame from the first base. The junction shows trimming of 3 bases on V and 0 bases on J, plus 11 bases between the germline ends. This sample's time point label indicates: baseline before first vaccination. Vaccinee samples came from UK trials COV001 and COV002, including a single-blind randomized controlled phase 2/3 trial of AZD1222 (ChAdOx1 nCoV-19) in healthy adults. For TCRbeta chain sequencing, PBMC samples were collected from trial participants at day 0 and at day 28 after the second dose. In its sample, this clone was seen once. This clone's antigen is unknown. No clone much larger than this one lies a single base away; base qualities are absent. The CDR3 regions of human TCRbeta chains were subjected to immunosequencing. The authors' pipeline ran thus. TCRs in the repertoires were compared against a reference library of SARS-CoV-2-specific TCRs that had been generated with the MIRA antigen-specificity platform. Breadth was defined as the fraction of unique TCRs that were SARS-CoV-2-associated. Depth was defined as the fraction of total T cells that were SARS-CoV-2-associated. Using the MIRA data, each spike-specific TCR was assigned both to the spike region to which the TCR was reactive and to a CD4 or CD8 class. Log10-transformed breadth and depth values were compared by one-way ANOVA with Sidak's multiple comparisons tests. TCRdb re-hosts the immuneACCESS table, in-frame sequences only. Its copies lack some clones; in the studies checked, an unresolved V gene accounts for under half of them, and the cause for the rest is not known. The V and J calls and clone size come from that table; D and trimming were worked out from the DNA. The sample data list 150,000 to 200,000 clones, and 80% to 95% of these were observed just once. The top ten clonotypes cover roughly 3.8% of the sample.

Sequenced material: peripheral blood, taken on day 0 of AZD1222 vaccination. This receptor was obtained from an adult in good health. Rearrangement joined TRBV2 to TRBJ1-2; a tentative D call is TRBD1 (5 bases match). The nucleotide sequence reads TGTGCCAGCAGTGACCCAGGACAAGCTAACTATGGCTACACCTTC. This encodes CASSDPGQANYGYTF.